This TCR beta chain was sequenced in a study of blood T cell repertoires in COVID-19. Study-wide background: Sources were T cells, B-cell-depleted T cells, or PBMCs; the material itself was cDNA or gDNA.

Germline loops: CDR1 SNHLY, CDR2 FYNNEI. The CDR3 covers 14 residues. Deletions cut 4 bases from V and 8 bases from J, with 17 bases between. This clone was recorded only once. Method: immunoSEQ multiplex PCR; TCRdb's copy keeps in-frame clones and lacks some. The repertoire holds roughly 25,000 clones, with 65% to 80% as singletons. This sequence originates from a man aged 45 to 65 with COVID-19, enrolled during active disease. Sequencing used peripheral blood. The rearrangement joins TRBV2 to TRBJ1-2, with D hard to call. The CDR3 is CASSANQQREGYTF. In DNA, the CDR3 is TGTGCCAGCAGTGCGAACCAACAAAGGGAGGGCTACACCTTC.